This T cell receptor (beta chain) was sequenced for a study of T cells expressing NK-cell markers (dated by TCRdb to the early 2020s). With regard to the full study: In sorted CD3+CD56+NKG2C+, CD3+CD56+NKG2C- and CD3+CD56-NKG2C+ T-cell subsets from several donors, TCR beta-chain repertoires were profiled. The libraries were sequenced on Illumina HiSeq 2000/2500, MiSeq or NextSeq, producing 2 x 150 bp reads. The eight sequenced donors were randomly selected healthy volunteers, three men and five women. Seven of the eight sequenced donors were HCMV-seropositive and one was HCMV-seronegative.

With respect to this clonotype: Its antigen is still unknown.

As encoded in the germline V gene, CDR1 is SGHAT while CDR2 is FQNNGV. The CDR3 spans 15 residues, from the cysteine through the phenylalanine. DNA is not on record. A commercial ELISA kit detecting HCMV-specific IgG in serum was used to determine HCMV serostatus. Ficoll density gradient centrifugation was used to isolate peripheral blood mononuclear cells from blood. Data came from an Illumina HiSeq 2000. The TCR beta cDNA libraries were made using 5'RACE template switching, a step that added both a universal primer site and unique molecular identifiers. Priming for cDNA synthesis came from the TCR beta constant segment, and two successive PCR amplification steps followed. As for the original processing: MIGEC handled demultiplexing of the reads and grouping by UMI, while MiTCR was used to assemble and quantify clonotypes. To remove erroneous sequences, TCR cDNA sequences were retained only when supported by two or more reads. Downstream repertoire analysis used the tcR package, and clonotypes were matched across fractions by CDR3 nucleotide sequence plus V segment. VDJmatch was used to annotate antigen specificity against VDJdb, with one amino acid substitution allowed in CDR3. The reads went through TCRdb reprocessing, and each CDR3 protein sequence gets one entry with no DNA. These V and J calls are TCRdb output, not the study's own analysis. The sample table holds about 460,000 distinct CDR3 sequences. In total, the top ten clones hold 1.4% to 1.5% of the sample.

Beyond this particular receptor, the publication reports: Those dominant clonotypes were again the most abundant among CD3+CD56-NKG2C+ cells in a handful of donors, at roughly 25-60.1%. Whether the expanded NKG2C-expressing T cell clones were specific for HCMV antigens was left unclear. In six donors, the dominant CD3+CD56+NKG2C+ clonotypes were among the top 10 CD8+ clonotypes and accounted for about 1.0-8% of CD8+ T cells.

Sequencing was carried out using blood T cells: a sorted CD56 or NKG2C T cell subset, CD4+ or CD8+ T cells, or bulk PBMC T cells (not recorded which). The chain employs TRBV11-2 and TRBJ2-2; TCRdb names TRBD1, which stays unverified in the absence of DNA. This receptor was identified in a woman in her forties or fifties in good health. Donor details come from another sample of the same person, matched by shared clones. Here the CDR3 is given as CASSLTAGSTGELFF.